Each of the 24 T cell receptor beta chains below was sequenced from the same sample in a study of blood T cell repertoires in COVID-19. TCRdb keeps only in-frame clones here, not all; method: immunoSEQ multiplex PCR. The profile shows fewer than 250,000 clones, 85% to 90% of them singletons. The sample taken for sequencing was peripheral blood. All receptors derive from a woman aged 45-60 years with acute or convalescent COVID-19.

The chain uses TRBV9 and TRBJ2-3; TRBD2 matches 10 bases. CDR3 length: 17 residues. Germline V lookup: CDR1 SGDLS, CDR2 YYNGEE. With V trimmed by 0 bases and J by 4 bases, 8 bases remained unmatched. The DNA of the CDR3 is TGTGCCAGCAGCGTAGGTCCAGCGGGGGGGCCCGCAGATACGCAGTATTTT. Translation gives CASSVGPAGGPADTQYF.

This clone was counted a single time. This rearrangement joins TRBV2 to TRBJ1-2; 11 bases map to TRBD1. The CDR3 has 15 amino acids. Germline values: CDR1 SNHLY, CDR2 FYNNEI. Trimming cost V 5 bases and J 2 bases; bases outside gene matches: 4. The CDR3, as DNA: TGTGCCAGCAGTCGCGGACAGGGGGCAAACTATGGCTACACCTTC. Translated: CASSRGQGANYGYTF.

The chain uses TRBV5-1 and TRBJ2-3; D ambiguous. CDR1 and CDR2 (germline): SGHRS, YFSETQ. V gave up 0 bases and J gave up 0 bases, with 11 bases separating them. CDR3 size: 16 residues. The CDR3 sequence: CASSLVGTASTDTQYF. DNA for the CDR3: TGCGCCAGCAGCTTGGTTGGCACAGCTAGCACAGATACGCAGTATTTT.

The rearrangement uses TRBV15 and TRBJ1-2; 11 nucleotides align to TRBD1. Germline CDR1 and CDR2: LNHNV and YYDKDF (reference sequence). CDR3 length: 16 amino acids. The trim removed 0 bases at V and 5 bases at J, leaving 5 bases unmatched. The chain's CDR3 is CATSRDTRDRGYGYTF. CDR3 bases: TGTGCCACCAGCAGAGACACCCGGGACAGGGGGTATGGCTACACCTTC.

The V and J genes are TRBV29-1 and TRBJ1-5, with unresolved D. The germline V gene encodes CDR1 SQVTM and CDR2 ANQGSEA. Trimming took off 0 bases at V and 5 bases at J, with 5 bases between the two ends. The CDR3 loop spans 12 amino acids. CDR3 residues: CSVEDRDQPQHF. Here the CDR3 DNA reads TGCAGCGTTGAAGATCGGGATCAGCCCCAGCATTTT.

The rearrangement joins TRBV29-1 to TRBJ1-1, with TRBD1 matching 7 bases. This CDR3 is 15 amino acids long. V lost 5 bases and J lost 1; bases outside the gene matches: 10. Looked up from germline, CDR1 is SQVTM and CDR2 is ANQGSEA. The CDR3 spells CSVSTGTVQNTEAFF. CDR3 nucleotide sequence: TGCAGCGTTTCCACAGGGACAGTTCAGAACACTGAAGCTTTCTTT.

This sequence joins TRBV19 and TRBJ1-2; D gene ambiguous. V lost 3 bases and J 7 bases, leaving 12 bases between the germline ends. CDR3 size: 13 residues. Germline values: CDR1 LNHDA, CDR2 SQIVND (reference sequence). The CDR3 bases are TGTGCCAGTAGTATGCGGCCGGAGGGTGGCTACACCTTC. Translation: CASSMRPEGGYTF.

The chain is built from TRBV19 and TRBJ1-1, with D tentatively TRBD1 (6 bases). Germline V lookup: CDR1 LNHDA, CDR2 SQIVND (reference sequence). The ends were cut back, 5 bases at V and 6 bases at J, with 10 bases in the middle. The CDR3 runs 12 residues. CDR3 in amino acids: CASSVGGAEAFF. As DNA, the CDR3 is TGTGCCAGTAGTGTAGGGGGGGCTGAAGCTTTCTTT.

The J gene is TRBJ1-3, the V gene TRBV5-6; 10 bases are a match to TRBD1. CDR1 is SGHDT and CDR2 is YYEEEE in the germline V gene. This CDR3 spans 16 amino acids. V lost 6 bases to trimming and J lost 0 bases; unmatched junction nucleotides: 6. CDR3 coding DNA: TGTGCCAGCACCGGGACAGGGGCTTTCTCTGGAAACACCATATATTTT. It translates to CASTGTGAFSGNTIYF.

The chain recombines TRBV6-2 or TRBV6-3 with TRBJ2-7; possible D gene TRBD2, 6 bases. The CDR3 is made up of 14 amino acids. Deletions cut 4 bases from V and 6 bases from J, with 16 bases between. Per germline, CDR1 MNHEY and CDR2 SVGEGT. DNA for the CDR3: TGTGCCAGCAGTTTCCCGGGGGAGGCCCGCGAGCAGTACTTC. It yields the protein CASSFPGEAREQYF.

This clone has more than one count but fewer than ten. The rearrangement uses TRBV21-1 and TRBJ1-3; the D segment call TRBD1 is taken from the table without a DNA check. TRBV21-1 is a recognized pseudogene. The CDR3 length is 16 residues. CDR3 sequence (DNA): TGTGCCAGCACCAAAGGGACAGGGAGGCCTGGAAACACCATATATTTT. It translates to CASTKGTGRPGNTIYF.

V usage is TRBV27 and J usage is TRBJ2-5; maybe TRBD1 (6 bases). Trimming pared 2 bases from V and 2 bases from J, leaving 12 bases between. This CDR3 contains 15 residues. Looked up from germline, CDR1 is MNHEY and CDR2 is SMNVEV (reference sequence). CDR3 coding DNA: TGTGCCAGCAGTTTACGTGGGACACGTCAAGAGACCCAGTACTTC. Its protein product is CASSLRGTRQETQYF.

This clone was counted a single time. V usage is TRBV11-3 and J usage is TRBJ2-1, with 7 nucleotides matching TRBD1. Unmatched junction bases numbered 1, after V lost 2 bases and J lost 0 bases. Germline CDR1 is SGHNT and CDR2 is YENEEA. The length of the CDR3 is 15 residues. In DNA form, the CDR3 reads TGTGCCAGCAGCTTACCAGGGGGCTCCTACAATGAGCAGTTCTTC. Protein: CASSLPGGSYNEQFF.

The genes are TRBV6-2 or TRBV6-3 and TRBJ2-1; 10 nucleotides line up with TRBD1. CDR1 and CDR2 from the germline V gene are MNHEY and SVGEGT. V shed 2 bases, J shed 12 bases, and the junction held 13 bases outside the gene matches. This CDR3 contains 16 residues. The CDR3 region has the DNA TGTGCCAGCAGTTACGAAGGACAGGGGGGACCAAATAGGCAGTTCTTC. Protein product: CASSYEGQGGPNRQFF.

The V call is TRBV5-4, the J call TRBJ2-3; D is possibly TRBD1 (7 bases). Germline V gene lookup returns CDR1 SGHNT and CDR2 YYREEE (reference sequence). This CDR3 region has 16 residues. V was clipped by 0 bases and J by 3 bases, with 14 bases between them. In nucleotides, the CDR3 is TGTGCCAGCAGCTTGGGGGGGGACAGCCCAACAGATACGCAGTATTTT. It translates to CASSLGGDSPTDTQYF. Filled out from reference TRBV5-4 and TRBJ2-3, the complete variable domain reads ETGVTQSPTHLIKTRGQQVTLRCSSQSGHNTVSWYQQALGQGPQFIFQYYREEENGRGNFPPRFSGLQFPNYSSELNVNALELDDSALYLCASSLGGDSPTDTQYFGPGTRLTVL.

This chain links TRBV9 with TRBJ2-3; 11 positions match TRBD2. Germline V gives CDR1 SGDLS, CDR2 YYNGEE. With V trimmed by 3 bases and J by 4 bases, 10 bases remained unmatched. The CDR3 extends over 17 amino acids. CDR3 sequence reads: CASSDLFLAGGPDTQYF. CDR3 coding DNA: TGTGCCAGCAGCGACCTTTTCCTAGCGGGAGGCCCAGATACGCAGTATTTT.

The chain joins TRBV5-6 to TRBJ2-1, with 8 nucleotides matching TRBD2. CDR1 and CDR2 from the germline V gene are SGHDT and YYEEEE. V shed 2 bases, J shed 0 bases, and the junction held 4 bases outside the gene matches. The CDR3 totals 16 residues. CDR3 protein: CASSFLAGSSYNEQFF. The CDR3 bases are TGTGCCAGCAGCTTCCTAGCGGGTAGCTCCTACAATGAGCAGTTCTTC.

V usage is TRBV30 and J usage is TRBJ1-2, with 10 bases lining up with TRBD1. This CDR3 comprises 15 residues. The germline V gene has CDR1 GTSNPN and CDR2 SVGIG (reference sequence). With V trimmed by 6 bases and J by 0 bases, 7 bases remained unmatched. CDR3 nucleotide sequence: TGTGCCTGCCCGACAGGGGGCATAGCTAACTATGGCTACACCTTC. It is translated as CACPTGGIANYGYTF.

This chain connects TRBV7-9 to TRBJ2-2; D not certain. Germline V gene lookup returns CDR1 SEHNR and CDR2 FQNEAQ (reference sequence). The CDR3 covers 12 residues. Deletions cut 4 bases from V and 6 bases from J, with 6 bases between. The CDR3 reads CASSSLAGELFF. The CDR3 nucleotides are TGTGCCAGCAGCTCCTTAGCCGGGGAGCTGTTTTTT.

The genes are TRBV20-1 and TRBJ1-1; unclear D gene. With 3 bases removed from V and 1 base from J, the gap between germline ends came to 9 bases. The germline V gene encodes CDR1 DFQATT and CDR2 SNEGSKA (reference sequence). This CDR3 has 13 residues. This chain's CDR3 is CSASLGGNTEAFF. The CDR3 DNA reads TGCAGTGCTAGTTTGGGAGGGAACACTGAAGCTTTCTTT.

The gene calls are TRBV7-8 and TRBJ1-1; tentative D call: TRBD1 (5 bases). Germline V lookup: CDR1 SGHVS, CDR2 FQNEAQ. The CDR3 runs to 16 residues. Trimming pared 5 bases from V and 1 base from J, leaving 17 bases between. The CDR3 nucleotides read TGTGCCAGCAGCCCGACAGTGCTGAAGGGGAACACTGAAGCTTTCTTT. Protein sequence: CASSPTVLKGNTEAFF. Combining the CDR3 with reference TRBV7-8 and TRBJ1-1 gives the whole variable domain GAGVSQSPRYKVAKRGQDVALRCDPISGHVSLFWYQQALGQGPEFLTYFQNEAQLDKSGLPSDRFFAERPEGSVSTLKIQRTQQEDSAVYLCASSPTVLKGNTEAFFGQGTRLTVV.

The J gene is TRBJ2-1, the V gene TRBV9; D perhaps matches TRBD2 (6 bases). Trimming cost V 4 bases and J 6 bases, with 11 bases left between them. CDR3 length: 13 amino acids. Germline assignment: CDR1 SGDLS and CDR2 YYNGEE. The CDR3 here is CASSTGTPNEQFF. DNA for the CDR3: TGTGCCAGCAGCACCGGGACTCCCAATGAGCAGTTCTTC.

This clone has only a few counts. The gene calls are TRBV7-2 and TRBJ2-2; D is uncertain. CDR3 size: 14 residues. Germline V gene data show CDR1 as SGHTA and CDR2 as FQGNSA. V gave up 5 bases and J gave up 8 bases, with 15 bases separating them. In DNA, the CDR3 is TGTGCCAGCAGCCCCGGCCGTGGGCGTGGGGAGCTGTTTTTT. Its protein product is CASSPGRGRGELFF.

This clone was recorded a few times. The chain carries TRBV5-5 and TRBJ2-5; tentatively, D is TRBD2 (5 bases). CDR1 and CDR2 from the germline V gene are SGHKS and YYEKEE (reference sequence). The CDR3 consists of 13 residues. The V end was cut by 4 bases, the J end by 5 bases, with 12 bases between. CDR3 protein: CASSPLPGETQYF. The CDR3, as DNA: TGTGCCAGCAGCCCCCTCCCGGGGGAGACCCAGTACTTC.